Following are 24 T cell receptor beta chains from one sample sequenced in a study of blood T cell repertoires in COVID-19. Sequencing was performed with immunoSEQ multiplex PCR; in TCRdb, only in-frame clones are kept and a portion is missing. The table records about 200,000 clones, around nine tenths of them present only once. Sequencing was done on a sample of peripheral blood. These receptors all stem from a man aged 45-65 years with acute or convalescent COVID-19.

The chain employs TRBV18 and TRBJ2-7; 10 nucleotides align to TRBD1. V dropped 4 bases and J dropped 2; count of bases not matched to a gene: 2. The CDR3 is made up of 14 amino acids. Germline CDR1 KGHSH, CDR2 LQKENI. The CDR3: CASSLGQGAYEQYV. The DNA for the CDR3 is TGTGCCAGCTCACTCGGACAGGGGGCCTACGAGCAGTACGTC.

Written as DNA, the CDR3 is TGTGCCAGCAGTGTATCCACCCCTAACGCTGAAGCTTTCTTT. It codes for CASSVSTPNAEAFF. This chain uses TRBV28 with TRBJ1-1; D gene unclear. This CDR3 is 14 amino acids long. V lost 5 bases and J lost 6, with 16 bases in between. Germline values: CDR1 MDHEN, CDR2 SYDVKM.

The chain recombines TRBV7-9 with TRBJ2-6; weak D call: TRBD2 (6 bases). Trimming left V 7 bases short and J 2 bases short, with 12 bases between. This CDR3 has 15 amino acids. Germline assignment: CDR1 SEHNR and CDR2 FQNEAQ (reference sequence). The CDR3 spells CASTMGGTGANVLTF. DNA of the CDR3: TGTGCCAGCACCATGGGGGGAACTGGGGCCAACGTCCTGACTTTC.

The CDR3 sequence is CATSRDVMVGGIMNTEAFF. For the CDR3, the DNA is TGTGCCACCAGCAGAGATGTCATGGTCGGAGGGATCATGAACACTGAAGCTTTCTTT. The chain employs TRBV15 and TRBJ1-1, with unresolved D. From germline, CDR1 is LNHNV and CDR2 YYDKDF (reference sequence). This CDR3 has 19 amino acids. Trimming took 0 bases from V and 0 from J, leaving 20 bases between them.

The chain has TRBV18 and TRBJ2-5; D is perhaps TRBD2 (6 bases). Between the trimmed V and J ends, which lost 0 bases and 0 bases, there was a span of 11 bases. Germline assignment: CDR1 KGHSH and CDR2 LQKENI. This CDR3 has 16 residues. The CDR3 DNA reads as TGTGCCAGCTCACCACCGGTGGCGGGGTACCAAGAGACCCAGTACTTC. This codes for CASSPPVAGYQETQYF.

The chain employs TRBV9 and TRBJ2-2; 8 nucleotides line up with TRBD1. Germline trimming cut 3 bases from V and 6 bases from J; bases unmatched to any gene: 10. Germline CDR1 is SGDLS and CDR2 is YYNGEE. This CDR3 region has 16 residues. DNA for the CDR3: TGTGCCAGCAGCGGACCCCAGGGGGCGGCTGCCGGGGAGCTGTTTTTT. Amino acids: CASSGPQGAAAGELFF.

The rearrangement joins TRBV4-2 to TRBJ2-4; the D is unclear. Trimming removed 0 bases from V and 0 bases from J, with 21 bases in between. Germline V gene lookup returns CDR1 LGHNA and CDR2 YNFKEQ. CDR3 size: 20 residues. The DNA for the CDR3 is TGTGCCAGCAGCCAAGAAATAGCCAAAATCACTTCCGTAGCCAAAAACATTCAGTACTTC. It codes for CASSQEIAKITSVAKNIQYF.

V gene TRBV6-5 combines with J gene TRBJ1-4; D gene ambiguous. CDR1 and CDR2 from the germline V gene are MNHEY and SVGAGI. Trimming removed 6 bases at V and 12 bases at J, with 20 bases between. The CDR3 loop spans 14 amino acids. CDR3 nucleotide sequence: TGTGCCAGCAGGAAAGTATCGAGGGTCCAGGAACTGTTTTTT. Translation gives CASRKVSRVQELFF.

This sequence joins TRBV6-5 and TRBJ2-7, with 7 positions matching TRBD1. Germline values: CDR1 MNHEY, CDR2 SVGAGI. Trimming at V came to 6 bases and at J to 1 base, leaving 9 bases not matched to a gene. The CDR3 contains 15 residues. The CDR3 sequence is CASRIYRDRSYEQYF. CDR3 in DNA: TGTGCCAGCAGGATATACCGGGACAGATCCTACGAGCAGTACTTC.

The chain joins TRBV18 to TRBJ1-1; D perhaps matches TRBD1 (5 bases). V was clipped by 3 bases and J by 10 bases, with 15 bases between them. CDR1 KGHSH and CDR2 LQKENI come from the germline V gene. This CDR3 spans 13 amino acids. In DNA form, the CDR3 reads TGTGCCAGCTCACCCCGGGACGGGGGGGGAGCTTTCTTT. Residues: CASSPRDGGGAFF.

The genes are TRBV6-4 and TRBJ1-5; no clear D gene. In germline, CDR1 is MRHNA, CDR2 SNTAGT. V lost 1 base to trimming and J lost 3 bases, with 16 bases between them. This CDR3 region has 17 residues. The CDR3 loop reads CASSDYGRVSNNQPQHF. The CDR3 coding sequence is TGTGCCAGCAGTGACTACGGGAGGGTCAGCAACAATCAGCCCCAGCATTTT.

This sequence joins TRBV4-3 and TRBJ1-6; D not certain. The CDR3 extends over 13 amino acids. Germline loops: CDR1 LGHNA, CDR2 YSLEER. V lost 6 bases and J lost 11, with 14 bases in between. The CDR3, as DNA: TGCGCCAGCAGTGAGAATCAAAATACACCCCTCCACTTT. It codes for CASSENQNTPLHF.

This sequence joins TRBV3-1 (or the pseudogene TRBV3-2) and TRBJ1-2, with TRBD1 matching over 7 bases. Germline-derived CDR1 and CDR2 are LGHDT and YNNKEL (reference sequence). V lost 1 base and J lost 4; bases outside the gene matches: 9. The CDR3 consists of 16 residues. CDR3 protein: CASSQVHATGTYGYTF. DNA of the CDR3: TGTGCCAGCAGCCAAGTTCACGCGACAGGGACCTATGGCTACACCTTC.

The rearrangement links TRBV19 to TRBJ2-3; TRBD1 matches at 12 bases. Germline CDR1 and CDR2: LNHDA and SQIVND (reference sequence). J gave up 6 bases and V 8 bases, and 6 bases lay outside the gene matches. The CDR3 runs to 14 residues. This CDR3 reads CASSGTGGADTQYF. The CDR3 nucleotides read TGTGCCAGTTCCGGGACAGGGGGCGCGGATACGCAGTATTTT.

This clone was recorded only once. This chain connects TRBV9 to TRBJ1-6; the D gene is possibly TRBD1 (6 bases). Deletions cut 6 bases from V and 8 bases from J, with 15 bases between. The CDR3 runs to 14 residues. Germline-derived CDR1 and CDR2 are SGDLS and YYNGEE. The DNA for the CDR3 is TGTGCCAGCACCGACGGGGGGGCCTATTCACCCCTCCACTTT. Its translation is CASTDGGAYSPLHF. Looking up the rest from reference TRBV9 and TRBJ1-6 gives the full variable domain: DSGVTQTPKHLITATGQRVTLRCSPRSGDLSVYWYQQSLDQGLQFLIQYYNGEERAKGNILERFSAQQFPDLHSELNLSSLELGDSALYFCASTDGGAYSPLHFGNGTRLTVT.

This chain uses TRBV19 with TRBJ2-5, with D possibly being TRBD1 (6 bases). The CDR3 covers 14 residues. V lost 6 bases, J lost 5 bases, and 16 bases lay in between. Germline V CDR1 and CDR2: LNHDA, SQIVND (reference sequence). CDR3 bases: TGTGCCAGTAGCCGAGTACAGGGTTGGGAGACCCAGTACTTC. Translating it yields CASSRVQGWETQYF.

This clone turned up a few times. The chain recombines TRBV27 with TRBJ2-1, with D possibly TRBD1 on 5 matching bases. The CDR3 contains 13 residues. Trimming took off 6 bases at V and 3 bases at J, with 9 bases between the two ends. Germline V lookup: CDR1 MNHEY, CDR2 SMNVEV (reference sequence). The DNA of the CDR3 is TGTGCCAGCAGGATCGACAGCTACAATGAGCAGTTCTTC. Translation gives CASRIDSYNEQFF.

The genes are TRBV28 and TRBJ2-3; 8 positions match TRBD1. V gave up 6 bases and J gave up 2 bases; unmatched junction bases: 4. This CDR3 region has 14 residues. Germline-derived CDR1 and CDR2 are MDHEN and SYDVKM. In DNA form, the CDR3 reads TGTGCCAGCAGGGACAGGGTTAACACAGATACGCAGTATTTT. Its protein product is CASRDRVNTDTQYF. The full variable domain, rest sourced from reference TRBV28 and TRBJ2-3, is DVKVTQSSRYLVKRTGEKVFLECVQDMDHENMFWYRQDPGLGLRLIYFSYDVKMKEKGDIPEGYSVSREKKERFSLILESASTNQTSMYLCASRDRVNTDTQYFGPGTRLTVL.

This clone showed up just once. This sequence joins TRBV11-2 and TRBJ2-7; D might be TRBD2 (6 bases). V shed 3 bases and J shed 1 base, with 13 bases lying between them. This CDR3 is built from 15 residues. Germline V gene lookup returns CDR1 SGHAT and CDR2 FQNNGV. CDR3 sequence reads: CASSFPGGASYEQYF. DNA for the CDR3: TGTGCCAGCAGCTTCCCTGGCGGGGCTTCCTACGAGCAGTACTTC. The variable domain in full, with the rest retrieved from reference TRBV11-2 and TRBJ2-7, is EAGVAQSPRYKIIEKRQSVAFWCNPISGHATLYWYQQILGQGPKLLIQFQNNGVVDDSQLPKDRFSAERLKGVDSTLKIQPAKLEDSAVYLCASSFPGGASYEQYFGPGTRLTVT.

In its sample, this clone was seen once. V gene TRBV18 combines with J gene TRBJ2-3; 13 nucleotides match TRBD2. This CDR3 has 17 amino acids. CDR1 is KGHSH, CDR2 LQKENI, per germline. V was clipped by 1 base and J by 2 bases; unmatched bases: 3. The CDR3 DNA sequence: TGTGCCAGCTCACCACTGGGACTAGCGGGACTCACAGATACGCAGTATTTT. Protein product: CASSPLGLAGLTDTQYF.

The chain links TRBV24-1 to TRBJ1-6, with 7 bases lining up with TRBD1. The V and J ends lost 0 bases and 11 bases, in that order; junction bases with no gene match: 3. This CDR3 is 14 amino acids long. The germline gives CDR1 KGHDR, CDR2 SFDVKD. CDR3 DNA sequence: TGTGCCACCAGTGATTTGTCAGGGGGGACACCCCTCCACTTT. Translated: CATSDLSGGTPLHF.

V is TRBV2 and J is TRBJ1-1, with 10 bases lining up with TRBD1. The CDR3 has 13 amino acids. Germline CDR1 and CDR2: SNHLY and FYNNEI. After removal of 6 bases from V and 7 bases from J, the junction contained 5 bases not matched to a gene. The CDR3 DNA reads as TGTGCCAGCAGGGCCGGGACAGGGGTTGAAGCTTTCTTT. Encoded protein: CASRAGTGVEAFF. The variable domain in full, with the rest retrieved from reference TRBV2 and TRBJ1-1, is EPEVTQTPSHQVTQMGQEVILRCVPISNHLYFYWYRQILGQKVEFLVSFYNNEISEKSEIFDDQFSVERPDGSNFTLKIRSTKLEDSAMYFCASRAGTGVEAFFGQGTRLTVV.

The gene calls are TRBV19 and TRBJ2-7; possible D gene TRBD1, 6 bases. This CDR3 spans 13 amino acids. Germline lookup yields CDR1 LNHDA and CDR2 SQIVND (reference sequence). V lost 5 bases to trimming and J lost 6 bases, with 14 bases between them. The CDR3 is CASSSRQVCEQYV. DNA of the CDR3: TGTGCCAGTAGTTCCCGACAGGTCTGCGAGCAGTACGTC.

The V call is TRBV19, the J call TRBJ2-5; tentatively, D is TRBD2 (6 bases). Per the germline V gene, CDR1 is LNHDA and CDR2 is SQIVND (reference sequence). The CDR3 contains 15 residues. V was cut by 1 base and J by 2 bases, with 11 bases left in between. The CDR3 loop reads CASSIVTGGQETQYF. The CDR3, as DNA: TGTGCCAGTAGTATAGTAACCGGGGGACAAGAGACCCAGTACTTC.